This entry lists 5 T cell receptor beta chains sequenced from one sample in a study of lymphopenia after photon versus proton radiotherapy. TCRdb's table, derived via immunoSEQ multiplex PCR, lists solely in-frame clones and lacks some. The top ten hold roughly 50% of the sample, which has 25,000 to 30,000 clones, roughly 89% seen once. Here the sequenced sample was peripheral blood, taken from a patient treated with proton-based radiotherapy. The receptors stem from a woman in her sixties with cholangiocarcinoma. Some clones in this sample may be carry-over from other donors' samples.

V is TRBV27 and J is TRBJ1-5; TRBD1 matches 8 bases. Germline V gives CDR1 MNHEY, CDR2 SMNVEV (reference sequence). The V gene end was trimmed by 2 bases and the J gene end by 3 bases; junction bases not matched to a gene: 9. This CDR3 has 17 residues. The CDR3 DNA follows: TGTGCCAGCAGTTTAGTGTGGGGGCAGGGGGCCAATCAGCCCCAGCATTTT. Residues: CASSLVWGQGANQPQHF.

The chain carries TRBV5-8 and TRBJ2-3; D is uncertain. The CDR3 has 16 amino acids. V was shortened by 0 bases and J by 0 bases, with 11 bases between the two germline ends. From germline, CDR1 is SGHTS and CDR2 YDEGEE. CDR3 in DNA: TGTGCCAGCAGCTTGGTTGGTCAGCCTAGCACAGATACGCAGTATTTT. Protein: CASSLVGQPSTDTQYF.

The rearrangement links TRBV15 to TRBJ2-6, with D perhaps TRBD2 (6 bases). The CDR3 is 17 amino acids. The germline V gene encodes CDR1 LNHNV and CDR2 YYDKDF (reference sequence). Trimming left V 8 bases short and J 1 base short, with 18 bases between. CDR3 amino acids: CATSARGSQSGANVLTF. The CDR3 nucleotides are TGTGCCACCTCAGCGCGGGGATCGCAATCTGGGGCCAACGTCCTGACTTTC.

This rearrangement joins TRBV18 to TRBJ1-1; TRBD1 aligns across 9 bases. V gave up 3 bases and J gave up 5 bases; unmatched junction bases: 7. This CDR3 region has 15 residues. Germline V CDR1 and CDR2: KGHSH, LQKENI. CDR3 in DNA: TGTGCCAGCTCACCCGGGACAGGGATAGGTACTGAAGCTTTCTTT. It encodes CASSPGTGIGTEAFF.

V gene TRBV5-6 combines with J gene TRBJ2-1; the D is unclear. Germline V CDR1 and CDR2: SGHDT, YYEEEE. The V gene lost 0 bases and the J gene lost 6 bases, with 4 bases spanning the gap. The CDR3 contains 12 residues. The DNA of the CDR3 is TGTGCCAGCAGCTTGGTTGCCAATGAGCAGTTCTTC. Its protein product is CASSLVANEQFF.